The present T cell receptor beta chain was sequenced within a study of T cells in localized non-small cell lung cancer. Worth noting for this clone: Its antigen is unidentified.

Produced via immunoSEQ multiplex PCR; TCRdb's table is partial and in-frame only. The sample gives more than 850 clones, about a fifth of which show up once; around 9.7% is in the top ten. Trimming stripped 5 bases from V and 5 bases from J, with 13 bases between. This CDR3 is built from 14 residues. General observations from the study: A median of approximately 60 of the top 100 tumor clones appeared in adjacent lung, which was paired and uninvolved.

The sequence was collected from a female donor aged 60 or older with stage I lung adenocarcinoma. This material consisted of normal lung tissue next to the tumor, taken before any cancer treatment. The chain links TRBV6-7 to TRBJ2-1; D may match TRBD1 or TRBD2 (5 bases each). TRBV6-7 is an open reading frame, and its role is uncertain. The CDR3: CASSAPGPHNEQFF. As DNA, the CDR3 is TGTGCCAGCAGTGCCCCGGGACCTCACAATGAGCAGTTCTTC.